Listed below are T cell receptor beta chains from one sample, sequenced in a study of T cells after yellow fever vaccination. TCRdb itself ran the 5' RACE reads through MiXCR, one entry per CDR3 protein. The sample has about 330,000 distinct CDR3 sequences, 7% to 9% seen once. The input for sequencing was PBMCs, taken roughly seven weeks after the first yellow fever vaccination. The receptors shown here come from a man aged 18-30 years who received the YFV17D yellow fever vaccine. CDR3s include the opening cysteine and the closing phenylalanine or tryptophan. D genes are given only for firm matches. Clone size is shown for a subset of rows, as once, few, many or a class of expanded clone.

.	TRBV19	TRBJ1-2	14	.	CASSLRGFPYGYTF	TGTGCCAGTAGTCTCCGGGGCTTCCCCTATGGCTACACCTTC
.	TRBV7-2	TRBJ2-7	15	TRBD2	CASSLRRGSSYEQYF	TGTGCCAGCAGCTTACGGCGGGGGAGCTCCTACGAGCAGTACTTC
few	TRBV5-1	TRBJ2-2	15	TRBD2	CASSLEVAGTGELFF	TGCGCCAGCAGCTTGGAGGTAGCGGGGACCGGGGAGCTGTTTTTT
few	TRBV12-3/TRBV12-4	TRBJ1-2	14	.	CASTPGGAYYGYTF	TGTGCCAGCACCCCGGGAGGGGCCTATTATGGCTACACCTTC
.	TRBV5-4	TRBJ2-2	14	.	CASSFRGAAGELFF	TGTGCCAGCAGCTTCCGGGGCGCGGCCGGGGAGCTGTTTTTT
few	TRBV6-5	TRBJ2-5	16	TRBD2	CASSYSGLAGGGAQYF	TGTGCCAGCAGTTACTCGGGGCTAGCGGGGGGGGGTGCCCAGTACTTC
many	TRBV20-1	TRBJ1-2	14	TRBD1	CSCAHRGRPYGYTF	TGCAGTTGTGCGCACAGGGGGCGTCCGTATGGCTACACCTTC
.	TRBV7-8	TRBJ2-1	12	.	CASSPAEAEQFF	TGTGCCAGCAGCCCCGCGGAAGCTGAGCAGTTCTTC
many	TRBV5-1	TRBJ2-1	12	.	CASSPPAHEQFF	TGCGCCAGCAGCCCGCCTGCCCATGAGCAGTTCTTC
many	TRBV28	TRBJ1-2	13	TRBD1	CAGSGGADHGYTF	TGTGCCGGATCAGGGGGCGCGGATCATGGCTACACCTTC
few	TRBV4-1	TRBJ2-1	14	.	CASSQAGRHNEQFF	TGCGCCAGCAGCCAAGCGGGGAGACACAATGAGCAGTTCTTC
.	TRBV7-2	TRBJ2-3	13	.	CASSPRTGDTQYF	TGTGCCAGCAGCCCACGGACCGGAGATACGCAGTATTTT
few	TRBV10-3	TRBJ1-5	16	.	CAISERGVPPYQPQHF	TGTGCCATCAGTGAAAGGGGCGTCCCGCCGTATCAGCCCCAGCATTTT
.	TRBV29-1	TRBJ2-7	14	TRBD1	CSVEEGQGTYEQYF	TGCAGCGTTGAAGAGGGACAGGGAACCTACGAGCAGTACTTC
few	TRBV4-3	TRBJ2-3	18	TRBD2	CASSQGLAGGRGTDTQYF	TGCGCCAGCAGCCAAGGGCTAGCGGGGGGCCGGGGCACAGATACGCAGTATTTT
.	TRBV27	TRBJ2-7	13	TRBD1	CASKGTGGNEQYF	TGTGCCAGCAAAGGTACAGGGGGCAACGAGCAGTACTTC
few	TRBV6-1	TRBJ1-1	18	.	CASVEKLWSGGPNTEAFF	TGTGCCAGCGTCGAAAAACTCTGGAGCGGAGGGCCTAACACTGAAGCTTTCTTT
few	TRBV5-5	TRBJ1-4	13	TRBD1	CASSGGYREKLFF	TGTGCCAGCTCAGGGGGCTATAGAGAAAAACTGTTTTTT